These 25 T cell receptor beta chains originate from one sample sequenced in a study of CD8 T cells in Susac syndrome. RNA, at about 0.45 to 1 ug, was reverse transcribed with random hexamers. TCRdb analysed the immunoSEQ multiplex PCR reads with MiXCR anew, one entry per CDR3 protein. Among tens of thousands of distinct CDR3 sequences listed, about 95% were seen once. The sequenced material came from CD8+ T cells from PBMCs. The receptors shown here come from a human donor with Susac syndrome.

The rearrangement joins TRBV6-5 to TRBJ1-2; 8 nucleotides agree with TRBD1. The V gene end was trimmed by 4 bases and the J gene end by 3 bases; junction bases not matched to a gene: 10. The CDR3 consists of 16 residues. From germline, CDR1 is MNHEY and CDR2 SVGAGI. The CDR3 region is CASSSPPDRGHYGYTF. The CDR3 nucleotides read TGTGCCAGCAGTTCCCCGCCAGACAGGGGACACTATGGCTACACCTTC.

The chain uses TRBV5-4 and TRBJ2-1; 8 bases align to TRBD2. V dropped 2 bases and J dropped 4; count of bases not matched to a gene: 5. The CDR3 has 15 residues. CDR1 is SGHNT, CDR2 YYREEE, per germline (reference sequence). Here the CDR3 reads CASSFPAGAYNEQFF. The DNA of the CDR3 is TGTGCCAGCAGCTTCCCAGCGGGGGCTTACAATGAGCAGTTCTTC. The entire variable domain, with the rest obtained from reference TRBV5-4 and TRBJ2-1, is as follows: ETGVTQSPTHLIKTRGQQVTLRCSSQSGHNTVSWYQQALGQGPQFIFQYYREEENGRGNFPPRFSGLQFPNYSSELNVNALELDDSALYLCASSFPAGAYNEQFFGPGTRLTVL.

This chain uses TRBV27 with TRBJ2-5, with 13 nucleotides matching TRBD2. Germline V gene data show CDR1 as MNHEY and CDR2 as SMNVEV (reference sequence). V trimming: 5 bases; J trimming: 0 bases; junction bases outside the gene matches: 9. The length of the CDR3 is 18 residues. CDR3 in DNA: TGTGCCAGCAGTCACACATTCGGGACTAGCGGGGACCAAGAGACCCAGTACTTC. Translated: CASSHTFGTSGDQETQYF.

This rearrangement joins TRBV6-2 or TRBV6-3 to TRBJ2-7; the D gene is possibly TRBD1 (5 bases). CDR1 is MNHEY, CDR2 SVGEGT, per germline. This CDR3 contains 14 residues. V was trimmed by 2 bases and J by 0 bases, leaving 8 bases between them. The CDR3: CASSYETDSYEQYF. CDR3 bases: TGTGCCAGCAGTTACGAGACAGACTCCTACGAGCAGTACTTC.

The V gene is TRBV30, the J gene TRBJ1-1, with D possibly matching TRBD1 (6 bases). V lost 6 bases and J 0 bases, leaving 8 bases between the germline ends. In germline, CDR1 is GTSNPN, CDR2 SVGIG (reference sequence). This CDR3 contains 12 residues. The CDR3 DNA follows: TGTGCCTGTGGACAGCTGAACACTGAAGCTTTCTTT. Translation: CACGQLNTEAFF.

V and J are TRBV6-5 and TRBJ2-1; D uncertain. The J call is in doubt because the DNA end fits TRBJ2-7 better. Looked up from germline, CDR1 is MNHEY and CDR2 is SVGAGI. The CDR3 is 14 residues long. The DNA of the CDR3 is TGTGCCAGCAGTTATTCGGTGGGTACCTACGAGCAGTACTTC. As protein: CASSYSVGTYEQYF.

This chain connects TRBV5-6 to TRBJ2-5; 7 bases agree with TRBD2. CDR1 is SGHDT and CDR2 is YYEEEE in the germline V gene. This CDR3 comprises 14 residues. The ends lost 0 bases at V and 5 bases at J; junction bases unmatched: 4. CDR3 in amino acids: CASSLGEGSETQYF. CDR3 DNA sequence: TGTGCCAGCAGCTTGGGGGAGGGTTCGGAGACCCAGTACTTC.

V is TRBV7-2 and J is TRBJ2-5, with D perhaps TRBD1 or TRBD2 (7 bases each). Trimming pared 5 bases from V and 0 bases from J, leaving 13 bases between. CDR1 and CDR2 from the germline V gene are SGHTA and FQGNSA. CDR3 length equals 15 residues. The CDR3, as DNA: TGTGCCAGCAGCCGACAGGGAGGGTACCAAGAGACCCAGTACTTC. Its protein is CASSRQGGYQETQYF.

The chain couples TRBV25-1 to TRBJ1-2; D unresolved. The CDR3 covers 13 residues. Germline V gives CDR1 MGHDK, CDR2 SYGVNS. V lost 5 bases and J 2 bases, leaving 9 bases between the germline ends. In DNA form, the CDR3 reads TGTGCCAGCAGTCAAGGGTCGAACTATGGCTACACCTTC. Amino acids: CASSQGSNYGYTF.

The CDR3 protein is CATLGNTGELFF. DNA for the CDR3: TGTGCCACCCTAGGGAACACCGGGGAGCTGTTTTTT. V is TRBV24-1 and J is TRBJ2-2; the D is unclear. Germline V gives CDR1 KGHDR, CDR2 SFDVKD. The CDR3 totals 12 residues. The germline V and J ends were trimmed by 9 bases and 1 base, with 5 bases remaining between them.

The V call is TRBV11-3, the J call TRBJ2-5; TRBD1 aligns across 8 bases. The CDR3 consists of 13 residues. Germline lookup yields CDR1 SGHNT and CDR2 YENEEA. Trimming removed 4 bases from V and 3 bases from J; junction bases left unmatched: 1. This CDR3 reads CASSSGQEETQYF. DNA of the CDR3: TGTGCCAGCAGCTCGGGACAGGAAGAGACCCAGTACTTC.

The chain employs TRBV6-6 and TRBJ2-3; 7 bases map to TRBD1. The CDR3 length is 16 residues. The trim removed 0 bases at V and 5 bases at J, leaving 8 bases unmatched. CDR1 and CDR2 from the germline V gene are MNHNY and SVGAGI (reference sequence). CDR3 coding DNA: TGTGCCAGCAGTTACTCGATGCAGGACAGGAGAGATACGCAGTATTTT. Amino acids: CASSYSMQDRRDTQYF.

This clonotype appeared once. This chain uses TRBV20-1 with TRBJ2-7; TRBD1 agrees at 7 bases. Germline trimming cut 5 bases from V and 10 bases from J; bases unmatched to any gene: 5. The CDR3 is 10 residues long. From germline, CDR1 is DFQATT and CDR2 SNEGSKA (reference sequence). CDR3 loop: CSARDSYQYF. The DNA for the CDR3 is TGCAGTGCTCGGGACAGTTATCAGTACTTC.

The CDR3 spells CAWRWGTWDSPLHF. In nucleotides, the CDR3 is TGTGCCTGGAGGTGGGGGACCTGGGATTCACCCCTCCACTTT. This sequence joins TRBV30 and TRBJ1-6, with D possibly TRBD1 on 5 matching bases. Germline CDR1 and CDR2: GTSNPN and SVGIG (reference sequence). This CDR3 contains 14 residues. Trimming took off 3 bases at V and 8 bases at J, with 14 bases between the two ends.

This chain uses TRBV12-3 or TRBV12-4 with TRBJ1-5; 9 bases are shared with TRBD1. V was clipped by 6 bases and J by 3 bases; unmatched bases: 6. The CDR3 spans 15 residues. CDR3 DNA: TGTGCCAGCAGGGTCGGACAGGGGATCAATCAGCCCCAGCATTTT. This translates into CASRVGQGINQPQHF.

The chain combines TRBV12-3 or TRBV12-4 with TRBJ1-2; a weak D match, TRBD1 (5 bases). CDR3 length: 14 amino acids. Trimming left V 11 bases short and J 7 bases short, with 23 bases between. This CDR3 reads CAVASRAGIGGYTF. The CDR3 coding sequence is TGTGCCGTGGCAAGCCGGGCAGGGATAGGTGGCTACACCTTC.

The V and J genes are TRBV7-2 and TRBJ2-1; 9 bases map to TRBD2. The CDR3 consists of 13 residues. CDR1 is SGHTA, CDR2 FQGNSA, per germline. V dropped 2 bases and J dropped 13; count of bases not matched to a gene: 6. The CDR3 DNA follows: TGTGCCAGCAGCTTAAGCCTAGCGGGGCCACAGTTCTTC. As protein: CASSLSLAGPQFF.

The chain combines TRBV4-1 with TRBJ1-4, with D possibly matching TRBD1 (5 bases). The V gene's germline CDR1 is MGHRA and CDR2 YSYEKL. V was trimmed by 4 bases and J by 5 bases, leaving 11 bases between them. The CDR3 is made up of 14 amino acids. The CDR3 reads CASSRGRSNEKLFF. In DNA, the CDR3 is TGCGCCAGCAGCCGGGGACGGTCAAATGAAAAACTGTTTTTT.

This clonotype has a single count. This rearrangement joins TRBV3-1 to TRBJ1-6; TRBD1 is a possible D gene (5 bases). Per germline, CDR1 LGHDT and CDR2 YNNKEL (reference sequence). The CDR3 totals 16 residues. Trimming stripped 4 bases from V and 8 bases from J, with 18 bases between. CDR3 residues: CASSPIGTITHSPLHF. The CDR3 nucleotides read TGTGCCAGCAGCCCCATCGGGACGATTACCCATTCACCCCTCCACTTT.

The V gene is TRBV20-1, the J gene TRBJ1-2; D might be TRBD1 (6 bases). The length of the CDR3 is 17 residues. Germline CDR1 and CDR2: DFQATT and SNEGSKA (reference sequence). Trimming pared 5 bases from V and 4 bases from J, leaving 26 bases between. CDR3 nucleotide sequence: TGCAGTGCTCCCCTGGGGGGGGCGGAGGCTTATATCTATGGCTACACCTTC. It translates to CSAPLGGAEAYIYGYTF.

The chain is built from TRBV19 and TRBJ1-5; 8 bases line up with TRBD1. Germline values: CDR1 LNHDA, CDR2 SQIVND (reference sequence). CDR3 length: 15 residues. V was clipped by 4 bases and J by 7 bases; unmatched bases: 9. The CDR3 DNA is TGTGCCAGTAGTACGGACAGGGAAGCAGGGCAGCCCCAGCATTTT. It yields the protein CASSTDREAGQPQHF.

The chain combines TRBV4-3 with TRBJ2-7, with D possibly matching TRBD1 (6 bases). Germline assignment: CDR1 LGHNA and CDR2 YSLEER. Trimming removed 4 bases from V and 1 base from J, with 17 bases in between. The CDR3 length is 16 residues. In nucleotides, the CDR3 is TGCGCCAGCAGCCTCACAGGGCTAGGAGGTTCCTACGAGCAGTACTTC. Protein sequence: CASSLTGLGGSYEQYF.

The rearrangement uses TRBV6-5 and TRBJ2-7, with TRBD2 matching over 7 bases. Germline V gene lookup returns CDR1 MNHEY and CDR2 SVGAGI. The V segment lost 0 bases and the J segment 1 base; nucleotides outside the gene matches: 9. There are 17 residues in the CDR3. The CDR3 protein is CASSYSPLRGSSYEQYF. The CDR3 DNA follows: TGTGCCAGCAGTTACTCCCCTCTGCGGGGGAGTTCCTACGAGCAGTACTTC.

The chain links TRBV30 to TRBJ2-7; 8 bases align to TRBD1. CDR1 and CDR2 (germline): GTSNPN, SVGIG (reference sequence). J gave up 3 bases and V 3 bases, and 4 bases lay outside the gene matches. The CDR3 sequence is 13 residues long. In DNA form, the CDR3 reads TGTGCCTGGAGACCGGGACAGGACTACGAGCAGTACTTC. Translating it yields CAWRPGQDYEQYF. Complete variable domain (other parts from reference TRBV30 and TRBJ2-7): SQTIHQWPATLVQPVGSPLSLECTVEGTSNPNLYWYRQAAGRGLQLLFYSVGIGQISSEVPQNLSASRPQDRQFILSSKKLLLSDSGFYLCAWRPGQDYEQYFGPGTRLTVT.

This chain connects TRBV24-1 to TRBJ2-1; 7 bases agree with TRBD1. Germline loops: CDR1 KGHDR, CDR2 SFDVKD. This CDR3 comprises 17 residues. V dropped 4 bases and J dropped 3; count of bases not matched to a gene: 11. The CDR3, as DNA: TGTGCCACCAGTGACCCAAGACAGGGTCTCTACTACAATGAGCAGTTCTTC. Its protein is CATSDPRQGLYYNEQFF.